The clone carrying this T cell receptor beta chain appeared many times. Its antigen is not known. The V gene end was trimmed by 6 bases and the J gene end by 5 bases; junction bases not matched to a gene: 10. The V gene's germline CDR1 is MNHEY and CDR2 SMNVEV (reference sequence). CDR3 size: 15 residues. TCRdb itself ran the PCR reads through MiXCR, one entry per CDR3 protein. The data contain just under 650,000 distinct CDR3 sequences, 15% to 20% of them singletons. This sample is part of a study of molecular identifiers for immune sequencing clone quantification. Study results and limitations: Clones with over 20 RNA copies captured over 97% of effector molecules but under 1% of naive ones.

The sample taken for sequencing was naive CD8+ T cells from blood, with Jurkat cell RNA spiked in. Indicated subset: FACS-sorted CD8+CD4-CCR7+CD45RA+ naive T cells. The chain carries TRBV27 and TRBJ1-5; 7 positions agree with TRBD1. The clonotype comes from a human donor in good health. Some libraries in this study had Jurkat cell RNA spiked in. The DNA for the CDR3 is TGTGCCAGCAGCTCCATTTACAGGGGAGATCAGCCCCAGCATTTT. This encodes CASSSIYRGDQPQHF.